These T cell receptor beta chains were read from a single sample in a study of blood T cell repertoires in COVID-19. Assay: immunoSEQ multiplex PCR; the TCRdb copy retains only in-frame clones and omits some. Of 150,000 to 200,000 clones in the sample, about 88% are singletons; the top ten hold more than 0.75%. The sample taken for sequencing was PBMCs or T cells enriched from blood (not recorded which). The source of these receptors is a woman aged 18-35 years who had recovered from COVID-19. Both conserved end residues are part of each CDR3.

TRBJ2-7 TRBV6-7 CASPLAGSSYEQYF
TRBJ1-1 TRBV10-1 CASSVGLERNTEAFF
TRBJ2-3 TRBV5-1 CASSLVGGQQDTQYF
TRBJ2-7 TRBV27 CASTPLRGSYEQYF
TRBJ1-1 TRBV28 CASRAGTGGTEAFF
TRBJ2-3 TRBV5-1 CASSLGQGADTQYF
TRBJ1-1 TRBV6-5 CASVNRGIMGEAFF
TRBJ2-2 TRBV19 CASSPRGELGTGELFF
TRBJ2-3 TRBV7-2 CASSPRARRGTDTQYF
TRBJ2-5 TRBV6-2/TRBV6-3 CASSSRGTQYF
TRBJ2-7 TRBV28 CASSLNPVSYEQYF
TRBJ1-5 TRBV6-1 CASSEGRDREGNSNQPQHF
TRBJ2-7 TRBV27 CASRRLAGLYEQYF
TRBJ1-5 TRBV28 CASSRETSWSNQPQHF
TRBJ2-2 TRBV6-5 CASSYSGRSGELFF
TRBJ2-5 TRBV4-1 CASSHRLAGVLETQYF
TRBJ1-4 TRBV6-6 CASSRLSTTGQRLTNEKLFF
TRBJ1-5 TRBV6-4 CASSPTENQPQHF
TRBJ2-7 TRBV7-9 CASSPTGRWEQYF
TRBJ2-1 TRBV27 CASSLLAGGVEQFF
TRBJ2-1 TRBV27 CASSPLQGWQFF
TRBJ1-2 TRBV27 CASSLSTRGYNSYGYTF
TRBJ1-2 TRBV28 CASSSWTELKDGYTF
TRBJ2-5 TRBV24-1 CATSDSGETQYF
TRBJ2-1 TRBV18 CASSPTSGGYNEQFF
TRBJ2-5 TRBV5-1 CASSKQGAGAEETQYF
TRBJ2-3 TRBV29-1 CSVELAGSSDTQYF
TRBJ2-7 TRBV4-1 CASSPGTGNYEQYF
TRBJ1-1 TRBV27 CASSLGQITNTEAFF
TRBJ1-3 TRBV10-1 CASRSRQNPSGNTIYF
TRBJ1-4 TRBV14 CASSTSRGREKLFF
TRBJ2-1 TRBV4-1 CASSQDRGRGYNEQFF
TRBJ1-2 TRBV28 CASSEGQGAYSNYGYTF
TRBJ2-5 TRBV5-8 CASSLIALAETQYF
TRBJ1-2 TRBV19 CASGDRILGPSNYGYTF
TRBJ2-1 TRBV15 CATSREDRETNEQFF
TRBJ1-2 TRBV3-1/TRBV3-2 CASSQDWDSYGYTF
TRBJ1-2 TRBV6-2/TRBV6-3 CASSPPQGSYGYTF
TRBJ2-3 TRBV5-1 CASTRLAASTDTQYF
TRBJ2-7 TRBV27 CASSGRDREAEQYF
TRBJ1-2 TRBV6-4 CASRDSSNYGYTF
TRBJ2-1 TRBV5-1 CASTKQGYNEQFF
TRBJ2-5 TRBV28 CASHAGGETQYF
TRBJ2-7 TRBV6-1 CASSEGFSGYEQYF
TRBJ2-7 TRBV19 CASSIYPGIRPSYEQYF
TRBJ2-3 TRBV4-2 CASSQGRRTGTSTDTQYF
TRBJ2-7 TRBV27 CASRRSHHYEQYF
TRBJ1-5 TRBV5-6 CASSLNRDNQPQHF
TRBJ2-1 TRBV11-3 CASSLDPRLAGSDEQFF
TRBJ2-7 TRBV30 CAWSGGQGVAYEQYF
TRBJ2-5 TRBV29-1 CSSSRGTQETQYF
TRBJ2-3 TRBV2 CASRGQVHTDTQYF
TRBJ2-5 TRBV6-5 CASSTRSNTQYF
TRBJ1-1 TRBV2 CASIRNRQRNTEAFF
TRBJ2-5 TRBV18 CASSPGQGFYETQYF
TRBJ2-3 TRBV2 CASSEGGTRRTDTQYF
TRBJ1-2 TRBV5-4 CASSAWGVYGYTF
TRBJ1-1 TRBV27 CASSLSPARIREGTEAFF
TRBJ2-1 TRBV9 CASSVDAILSEQFF
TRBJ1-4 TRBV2 CASDPAGAPGEKLFF